This entry lists 28 T cell receptor beta chains sequenced from one sample in a study of blood T cell repertoires in COVID-19. Using immunoSEQ multiplex PCR, the repertoire was profiled, and TCRdb retains in-frame clones only, with some absent. The profile covers tens of thousands of clones, with approximately 80% appearing a single time and 16% taken by the ten largest. The sample was peripheral blood. The source is a human donor in a cohort sampled during active COVID-19.

V and J are TRBV15 and TRBJ2-3; the D gene is possibly TRBD1 (6 bases). V was trimmed by 2 bases and J by 6 bases, leaving 18 bases between them. Looked up from germline, CDR1 is LNHNV and CDR2 is YYDKDF (reference sequence). The CDR3 totals 16 residues. The CDR3 nucleotides are TGTGCCACCAGCAGACGACAGGCCGTCGGGTCCGATACGCAGTATTTT. Translated, it gives CATSRRQAVGSDTQYF.

This chain connects TRBV19 to TRBJ2-7, with D possibly TRBD2 on 6 matching bases. Germline CDR1 and CDR2: LNHDA and SQIVND (reference sequence). The CDR3 spans 14 residues. V was clipped by 4 bases and J by 4 bases, with 14 bases between them. The CDR3 spells CASSRRVSTYEQYF. CDR3 DNA: TGTGCCAGTAGTAGGAGGGTTTCGACTTACGAGCAGTACTTC.

This clone is a singleton in its sample. The chain links TRBV6-1 to TRBJ2-1; 9 nucleotides match TRBD1. Germline-derived CDR1 and CDR2 are MNHNS and SASEGT. Trimming cost V 2 bases and J 6 bases; bases outside gene matches: 5. CDR3 length: 15 residues. For the CDR3, the DNA is TGTGCCAGCAGTGAATCCTGGGACAGGGCCAATGAGCAGTTCTTC. Residues: CASSESWDRANEQFF.

The chain recombines TRBV7-8 with TRBJ2-1, with TRBD1 matching 7 bases. V trimming: 5 bases; J trimming: 8 bases; junction bases outside the gene matches: 9. There are 14 residues in the CDR3. Germline CDR1 reads SGHVS; CDR2 reads FQNEAQ. DNA for the CDR3: TGTGCCAGCAGCCAGACACAGGGGTGGGATGAGCAGTTCTTC. Protein sequence: CASSQTQGWDEQFF.

CDR3 amino acids: CASREQGRNTDTQYF. The CDR3 region has the DNA TGCGCCAGCAGGGAACAGGGGAGGAACACAGATACGCAGTATTTT. V usage is TRBV5-1 and J usage is TRBJ2-3; maybe TRBD1 (7 bases). Trimming pared 5 bases from V and 2 bases from J, leaving 15 bases between. The germline V gene has CDR1 SGHRS and CDR2 YFSETQ. The CDR3 runs to 15 residues.

This clone occurred once. The rearrangement links TRBV27 to TRBJ2-5; 9 bases line up with TRBD1. Trimming removed 2 bases from V and 6 bases from J; junction bases left unmatched: 7. Germline V gene sequence: CDR1 MNHEY, CDR2 SMNVEV (reference sequence). This CDR3 is 15 amino acids long. The CDR3 spells CASSLGTGTRKTQYF. Here the CDR3 DNA reads TGTGCCAGCAGTTTAGGGACAGGGACACGGAAGACCCAGTACTTC.

This chain links TRBV28 with TRBJ1-2; weak D call: TRBD1 (5 bases). Trimming removed 4 bases from V and 2 bases from J, with 11 bases in between. The CDR3 spans 14 residues. CDR1 is MDHEN and CDR2 is SYDVKM in the germline V gene. CDR3 in DNA: TGTGCCAGCAGTTCTCAGGGTTCGAACTATGGCTACACCTTC. It translates to CASSSQGSNYGYTF.

This clone was seen a single time. The chain carries TRBV27 and TRBJ2-7; TRBD2 might be the D (6 bases). Germline lookup yields CDR1 MNHEY and CDR2 SMNVEV (reference sequence). The CDR3 consists of 14 residues. Trimming pared 4 bases from V and 2 bases from J, leaving 12 bases between. This CDR3 reads CASSSSGLTYEQYF. The CDR3 nucleotides are TGTGCCAGCAGTTCATCGGGACTCACCTACGAGCAGTACTTC.

V and J are TRBV27 and TRBJ2-7, with D possibly being TRBD1 (6 bases). V was clipped by 6 bases and J by 0 bases, with 12 bases between them. Germline CDR1 MNHEY, CDR2 SMNVEV (reference sequence). This CDR3 region has 14 residues. The DNA of the CDR3 is TGTGCCAGCAGGCAAACAGGGAACTCCTACGAGCAGTACTTC. Protein product: CASRQTGNSYEQYF.

V and J are TRBV7-9 and TRBJ2-3; 9 bases are a match to TRBD2. Trimming at V came to 1 base and at J to 2 bases, leaving 4 bases not matched to a gene. CDR3 length: 16 residues. CDR1 SEHNR and CDR2 FQNEAQ come from the germline V gene (reference sequence). The CDR3 region is CASSLVGGGATDTQYF. The CDR3 coding sequence is TGTGCCAGCAGCTTAGTCGGCGGGGGGGCCACAGATACGCAGTATTTT. Full variable domain (rest looked up from reference TRBV7-9 and TRBJ2-3): DTGVSQNPRHKITKRGQNVTFRCDPISEHNRLYWYRQTLGQGPEFLTYFQNEAQLEKSRLLSDRFSAERPKGSFSTLEIQRTEQGDSAMYLCASSLVGGGATDTQYFGPGTRLTVL.

J is TRBJ2-7 and V is TRBV10-2; 7 nucleotides match TRBD1. CDR3 size: 16 residues. The V gene's germline CDR1 is WSHSY and CDR2 SAAADI. V lost 4 bases, J lost 2 bases, and 11 bases stayed unmatched. CDR3 in DNA: TGCGCCAGCAGTGTTTCGGGACAGTCAGATCCCTACGAGCAGTACTTC. Its translation is CASSVSGQSDPYEQYF.

The rearrangement uses TRBV27 and TRBJ2-7; 7 bases agree with TRBD1. The CDR3 runs to 16 residues. The ends lost 7 bases at V and 5 bases at J; junction bases unmatched: 17. The germline CDR1 and CDR2 sequences are MNHEY and SMNVEV (reference sequence). CDR3 bases: TGTGCCAGCAAGGGGACAGTCGGAGATCCCCTAGACGAGCAGTACTTC. It yields the protein CASKGTVGDPLDEQYF.

This clone was detected only a few times. CDR3 in DNA: TGTGCCAGTAATAAGGGACCCGGGACTAGCAATTTGTATGAGCAGTTCTTC. This gives the protein CASNKGPGTSNLYEQFF. The J gene is TRBJ2-1, the V gene TRBV19; 9 bases fit TRBD2. After removal of 7 bases from V and 8 bases from J, the junction contained 18 bases not matched to a gene. The CDR3 extends over 17 amino acids. Germline values: CDR1 LNHDA, CDR2 SQIVND (reference sequence). Supplemented by reference TRBV19 and TRBJ2-1, the full variable domain reads DGGITQSPKYLFRKEGQNVTLSCEQNLNHDAMYWYRQDPGQGLRLIYYSQIVNDFQKGDIAEGYSVSREKKESFPLTVTSAQKNPTAFYLCASNKGPGTSNLYEQFFGPGTRLTVL.

This sequence joins TRBV7-8 and TRBJ2-1, with D perhaps matching TRBD2 (5 bases). The V end was cut by 1 base, the J end by 5 bases, with 15 bases between. CDR1 SGHVS and CDR2 FQNEAQ come from the germline V gene. CDR3 length: 16 residues. CDR3 in amino acids: CASSLVGLGIHNEQFF. The CDR3 DNA sequence: TGTGCCAGCAGCTTAGTCGGACTGGGGATTCACAATGAGCAGTTCTTC.

The V gene is TRBV19, the J gene TRBJ2-2; tentative D call: TRBD2 (5 bases). Trimming stripped 3 bases from V and 3 bases from J, with 14 bases between. Germline V lookup: CDR1 LNHDA, CDR2 SQIVND (reference sequence). CDR3 length: 16 amino acids. CDR3 residues: CASSILAGPDTGELFF. CDR3 sequence (DNA): TGTGCCAGTAGTATCCTGGCGGGCCCCGACACCGGGGAGCTGTTTTTT. The full variable domain, rest sourced from reference TRBV19 and TRBJ2-2, is DGGITQSPKYLFRKEGQNVTLSCEQNLNHDAMYWYRQDPGQGLRLIYYSQIVNDFQKGDIAEGYSVSREKKESFPLTVTSAQKNPTAFYLCASSILAGPDTGELFFGEGSRLTVL.

This sequence joins TRBV7-9 and TRBJ1-3; D possibly corresponds to TRBD1 (6 bases). The CDR3 is made up of 15 amino acids. Germline V gene sequence: CDR1 SEHNR, CDR2 FQNEAQ (reference sequence). V dropped 1 base and J dropped 2 bases, with 9 bases sitting between them. In DNA form, the CDR3 reads TGTGCCAGCAGCTTAGGGGGGCCCACTGGAAACACCATATATTTT. Amino acids: CASSLGGPTGNTIYF.

The V and J genes are TRBV5-4 and TRBJ1-3, with 7 bases identical to TRBD1. The germline V gene encodes CDR1 SGHNT and CDR2 YYREEE (reference sequence). CDR3 length equals 17 residues. The V and J ends lost 0 bases and 3 bases, in that order; junction bases with no gene match: 9. The CDR3 sequence is CASSLAKGQAFGNTIYF. The CDR3 DNA is TGTGCCAGCAGCTTGGCCAAAGGACAGGCTTTTGGAAACACCATATATTTT.

V and J are TRBV5-1 and TRBJ2-3, with TRBD1 matching over 11 bases. The CDR3 covers 14 residues. The germline V gene encodes CDR1 SGHRS and CDR2 YFSETQ. The ends lost 7 bases at V and 7 bases at J; junction bases unmatched: 8. Here the CDR3 DNA reads TGCGCCAGCGGACAGGGGGCGTCTGGAAATACGCAGTATTTT. It specifies CASGQGASGNTQYF.

V is TRBV15 and J is TRBJ2-3; a weak D match, TRBD1 (6 bases). With 5 bases removed from V and 5 bases from J, the gap between germline ends came to 14 bases. Germline values: CDR1 LNHNV, CDR2 YYDKDF (reference sequence). This CDR3 is 14 amino acids long. CDR3: CATSELEQGDTQYF. The CDR3 region has the DNA TGTGCCACCAGCGAATTGGAACAGGGAGATACGCAGTATTTT.

The V gene is TRBV18, the J gene TRBJ1-1; D is uncertain. Germline CDR1 reads KGHSH; CDR2 reads LQKENI. The CDR3 is made up of 12 amino acids. V lost 5 bases, J lost 5 bases, and 9 bases lay in between. The CDR3 here is CASSDRVTEAFF. The DNA for the CDR3 is TGTGCCAGCTCAGACCGGGTAACTGAAGCTTTCTTT.

The CDR3 DNA sequence: TGTGCCAGCAGCTTAGGGACGGGACTGAATGAGGAGCAGTTCTTC. It yields the protein CASSLGTGLNEEQFF. The chain recombines TRBV7-3 with TRBJ2-1, with D perhaps matching TRBD2 (6 bases). V lost 2 bases and J lost 10, with 18 bases in between. The germline gives CDR1 SGHTA, CDR2 FQGTGA. This CDR3 spans 15 amino acids.

This clone has just one count. This chain joins TRBV20-1 and TRBJ1-2; D gene uncertain. There are 13 residues in the CDR3. Trimming removed 3 bases at V and 4 bases at J, with 12 bases between. Germline CDR1 DFQATT, CDR2 SNEGSKA (reference sequence). The DNA of the CDR3 is TGCAGTGCTAGTGAGGTTGGACTCTATGGCTACACCTTC. It encodes CSASEVGLYGYTF.

The genes are TRBV9 and TRBJ1-2, with D possibly TRBD1 on 6 matching bases. The CDR3 sequence is 15 residues long. The germline V and J ends were trimmed by 0 bases and 4 bases, with 13 bases remaining between them. Germline V CDR1 and CDR2: SGDLS, YYNGEE. CDR3 sequence: CASSVAAGEGYGYTF. CDR3 nucleotides: TGTGCCAGCAGCGTAGCGGCAGGGGAGGGCTATGGCTACACCTTC.

This clone showed up just a few times. V gene TRBV2 combines with J gene TRBJ2-1; 9 nucleotides align to TRBD2. V dropped 5 bases and J dropped 5; count of bases not matched to a gene: 13. Germline lookup yields CDR1 SNHLY and CDR2 FYNNEI. The CDR3 is 17 amino acids. This chain's CDR3 is CASSPPTFSGGDNEQFF. In DNA, the CDR3 is TGTGCCAGCAGTCCCCCAACTTTTAGCGGGGGAGACAATGAGCAGTTCTTC.

This chain links TRBV5-1 with TRBJ2-1; 12 nucleotides align to TRBD2. J gave up 2 bases and V 7 bases, and 1 base lay outside the gene matches. The germline CDR1 and CDR2 sequences are SGHRS and YFSETQ. This CDR3 comprises 14 residues. CDR3: CASGLAGPYNEQFF. The DNA for the CDR3 is TGCGCCAGCGGACTAGCGGGGCCCTACAATGAGCAGTTCTTC.

This rearrangement joins TRBV18 to TRBJ2-4, with a possible D match to TRBD1 (5 bases). Germline lookup yields CDR1 KGHSH and CDR2 LQKENI. Trimming took 3 bases from V and 7 from J, leaving 16 bases between them. The CDR3 length is 15 residues. Written as DNA, the CDR3 is TGTGCCAGCTCACCCGAGCAGGGTGGTTGGAACATTCAGTACTTC. It encodes CASSPEQGGWNIQYF.

The rearrangement links TRBV23-1 to TRBJ2-5; weak D call: TRBD2 (5 bases). TRBV23-1 is an open reading frame whose function is uncertain. Trimming removed 2 bases from V and 5 bases from J, with 15 bases in between. This CDR3 is built from 15 residues. CDR3 coding DNA: TGCGCCAGCAGTCAAACGAGGGCTTGGGAGGAGACCCAGTACTTC. The encoded protein is CASSQTRAWEETQYF.

The CDR3 DNA is TGCGCCAGCAGCTTGGGACAGGGGCATTTGTGGCTGTTTTTT. Translated, it gives CASSLGQGHLWLFF. The chain links TRBV5-1 to TRBJ2-2; 8 bases are a match to TRBD1. Looked up from germline, CDR1 is SGHRS and CDR2 is YFSETQ. The CDR3 has 14 residues. The J segment lost 13 bases and the V segment lost 0 bases, leaving 8 bases of the junction unmatched.